A single T cell receptor (beta chain) is shown here with its context. The record originates from a study of beta chain features in type 1 diabetes. As every portion of the isolated RNA was reverse transcribed, the sequencing read expressed TCRB transcripts. The protocol was immunoSEQ multiplex PCR, while the TCRdb copy is restricted to in-frame clones and leaves out a portion. The sample includes 300,000 or so clones, approximately 8% of them seen just once. CDR3 length equals 19 residues. V lost 2 bases to trimming and J lost 9 bases; unmatched junction nucleotides: 20. In germline, CDR1 is LGHNA, CDR2 YNFKEQ.

The V and J genes are TRBV4-2 and TRBJ2-2, with 8 bases identical to TRBD1. Sequenced material: central memory CD4+ T cells from blood. This clonotype was sampled from a woman aged 18-29 years in good health. The CDR3 sequence is CASSQSTGVADYTPRELFF. CDR3 in DNA: TGTGCCAGCAGCCAATCGACAGGGGTGGCGGACTATACACCTCGGGAGCTGTTTTTT.